This passage covers 22 T cell receptor beta chains from one sample sequenced in a study of resident and recirculating memory T cells in vitiligo. Sequencing was performed with immunoSEQ multiplex PCR; in TCRdb, only in-frame clones are kept and a portion is missing. The repertoire has some 70,000 clones, about nine tenths of them found once; the top ten carry 4.9%. Specimen: blood. These receptors were obtained from a male donor with vitiligo.

V is TRBV9 and J is TRBJ2-3; 8 bases line up with TRBD2. V lost 0 bases to trimming and J lost 3 bases; unmatched junction nucleotides: 6. The CDR3 totals 16 residues. CDR1 and CDR2 from the germline V gene are SGDLS and YYNGEE. The CDR3 reads CASSVDGSGVTDTQYF. CDR3 bases: TGTGCCAGCAGCGTAGATGGTAGCGGGGTGACAGATACGCAGTATTTT.

V gene TRBV28 combines with J gene TRBJ1-5, with 9 bases aligning to TRBD1. The V and J ends lost 7 bases and 5 bases, in that order; junction bases with no gene match: 6. Germline assignment: CDR1 MDHEN and CDR2 SYDVKM. This CDR3 is built from 14 residues. This CDR3 is CASNRGTGYQPQHF. For the CDR3, the DNA is TGTGCCAGCAATCGAGGGACAGGGTATCAGCCCCAGCATTTT.

V and J are TRBV28 and TRBJ2-7; TRBD1 aligns across 8 bases. The CDR3 loop spans 15 amino acids. The junction had 7 bases not matched to a gene; V was cut back by 6 bases and J by 0 bases. Germline assignment: CDR1 MDHEN and CDR2 SYDVKM. The CDR3: CASSINRGASYEQYF. As DNA, the CDR3 is TGTGCCAGCAGCATTAACAGGGGGGCCTCCTACGAGCAGTACTTC. The entire variable domain, with the rest obtained from reference TRBV28 and TRBJ2-7, is as follows: DVKVTQSSRYLVKRTGEKVFLECVQDMDHENMFWYRQDPGLGLRLIYFSYDVKMKEKGDIPEGYSVSREKKERFSLILESASTNQTSMYLCASSINRGASYEQYFGPGTRLTVT.

The chain carries TRBV29-1 and TRBJ1-2; TRBD1 is a possible D gene (6 bases). Germline values: CDR1 SQVTM, CDR2 ANQGSEA. With 3 bases removed from V and 8 bases from J, the gap between germline ends came to 22 bases. The CDR3 totals 15 residues. Here the CDR3 DNA reads TGCAGCGTTGAGTTACAGGGTCGGAGATCGAAGGGCTACACCTTC. It yields the protein CSVELQGRRSKGYTF. The full variable domain, completed using reference TRBV29-1 and TRBJ1-2, is SAVISQKPSRDICQRGTSLTIQCQVDSQVTMMFWYRQQPGQSLTLIATANQGSEATYESGFVIDKFPISRPNLTFSTLTVSNMSPEDSSIYLCSVELQGRRSKGYTFGSGTRLTVV.

The chain employs TRBV14 and TRBJ2-5; D call uncertain. The V end was cut by 1 base, the J end by 5 bases, with 14 bases between. Germline-derived CDR1 and CDR2 are SGHDN and FVKESK. This CDR3 has 15 residues. CDR3 sequence: CASSQGEHSRETQYF. CDR3 nucleotides: TGTGCCAGCAGCCAAGGCGAGCACTCTAGGGAGACCCAGTACTTC.

The genes are TRBV6-5 and TRBJ2-5; tentatively, D is TRBD1 (6 bases). V was shortened by 6 bases and J by 5 bases, with 7 bases between the two germline ends. Per the germline V gene, CDR1 is MNHEY and CDR2 is SVGAGI. CDR3 length: 11 amino acids. CDR3 amino acids: CASRRGETQYF. As DNA, the CDR3 is TGTGCCAGCAGGAGGGGGGAGACCCAGTACTTC.

Of note for this clone: One junction end disagrees with the germline gene, perhaps due to a read error. DNA of the CDR3: TGTGCCGGCAGTTATCACGACAGGGCTCCTGAAGCTTTCTTT. This encodes CAGSYHDRAPEAFF. The chain has TRBV6-5 and TRBJ1-1, with 7 bases aligning to TRBD1. Germline V CDR1 and CDR2: MNHEY, SVGAGI. The CDR3 has 14 amino acids.

This rearrangement joins TRBV18 to TRBJ2-7, with a tentative D call TRBD1 (6 bases). CDR3 length equals 15 residues. Germline V gene data show CDR1 as KGHSH and CDR2 as LQKENI. V was shortened by 4 bases and J by 3 bases, with 16 bases between the two germline ends. The CDR3 coding sequence is TGTGCCAGCTCACTTGCCCAGGGGCTAGACTACGAGCAGTACTTC. It is translated as CASSLAQGLDYEQYF.

The chain couples TRBV4-2 to TRBJ1-2, with D possibly being TRBD1 (6 bases). The V and J ends lost 4 bases and 7 bases respectively, with 19 bases between them. The germline V gene encodes CDR1 LGHNA and CDR2 YNFKEQ. The length of the CDR3 is 15 residues. The CDR3 loop reads CASSLSREQGFGYTF. CDR3 nucleotide sequence: TGTGCCAGCAGCCTAAGCCGGGAACAGGGCTTTGGCTACACCTTC.

The V call is TRBV19, the J call TRBJ2-2; 9 bases are a match to TRBD1. The junction had 4 bases not matched to a gene; V was cut back by 1 base and J by 4 bases. The CDR3 runs 16 residues. CDR1 is LNHDA and CDR2 is SQIVND in the germline V gene (reference sequence). The CDR3 nucleotides are TGTGCCAGTAGTATAGGTTACAGGGGGCGCACCGGGGAGCTGTTTTTT. It encodes CASSIGYRGRTGELFF.

V usage is TRBV2 and J usage is TRBJ1-4, with 12 bases matching TRBD1. CDR3 length: 13 amino acids. The germline CDR1 and CDR2 sequences are SNHLY and FYNNEI. V was pared by 10 bases and J by 8 bases, with 5 bases of the junction left unmatched. The CDR3 protein is CATAGTGGEKLFF. DNA for the CDR3: TGTGCCACCGCCGGGACAGGGGGCGAAAAACTGTTTTTT.

The J gene is TRBJ2-1, the V gene TRBV4-1, with 9 nucleotides matching TRBD2. Germline assignment: CDR1 MGHRA and CDR2 YSYEKL. The CDR3 runs to 17 residues. V gave up 0 bases and J gave up 8 bases; unmatched junction bases: 11. The CDR3 sequence is CASSQEPSLAGMHEQFF. As DNA, the CDR3 is TGCGCCAGCAGCCAAGAGCCGTCCCTAGCGGGGATGCATGAGCAGTTCTTC.

The V call is TRBV9, the J call TRBJ2-7; TRBD1 aligns across 7 bases. The length of the CDR3 is 15 residues. In germline, CDR1 is SGDLS, CDR2 YYNGEE. The trim removed 0 bases at V and 2 bases at J, leaving 5 bases unmatched. This chain's CDR3 is CASSVAGTVAYEQYF. The CDR3 nucleotides are TGTGCCAGCAGCGTAGCGGGGACAGTAGCCTACGAGCAGTACTTC.

In DNA form, the CDR3 reads TGCGCCAGCAGCCCGGGGACAAGGGAAAACGAGCAGTTCTTC. This encodes CASSPGTRENEQFF. The chain uses TRBV5-1 and TRBJ2-1, with D perhaps TRBD1 (6 bases). The CDR3 runs 14 residues. Germline CDR1 reads SGHRS; CDR2 reads YFSETQ. The V gene lost 4 bases and the J gene lost 10 bases, with 18 bases spanning the gap.

The V gene is TRBV14, the J gene TRBJ2-2; D remains unclear. Germline loops: CDR1 SGHDN, CDR2 FVKESK. This CDR3 comprises 14 residues. V was cut by 3 bases and J by 2 bases, with 7 bases left in between. CDR3: CASSHNINTGELFF. CDR3 DNA: TGTGCCAGCAGCCATAACATTAACACCGGGGAGCTGTTTTTT.

V gene TRBV2 combines with J gene TRBJ2-2; 12 bases map to TRBD1. From germline, CDR1 is SNHLY and CDR2 FYNNEI. V gave up 10 bases and J gave up 7 bases; unmatched junction bases: 10. The CDR3 consists of 15 residues. The DNA for the CDR3 is TGTGCCACCCGGGGGACAGGGGGCGAGAGCGGGGAGCTGTTTTTT. Translated: CATRGTGGESGELFF.

DNA for the CDR3: TGTGCCAGCAGCCCGACACCGAACACCGGGGAGCTGTTTTTT. Its protein is CASSPTPNTGELFF. This rearrangement joins TRBV6-5 to TRBJ2-2; no clear D. Per the germline V gene, CDR1 is MNHEY and CDR2 is SVGAGI. This CDR3 has 14 amino acids. Trimming removed 6 bases at V and 0 bases at J, with 8 bases between.

The rearrangement joins TRBV18 to TRBJ2-3; possible D gene TRBD1, 5 bases. The CDR3 runs 15 residues. The germline V gene encodes CDR1 KGHSH and CDR2 LQKENI. V was shortened by 0 bases and J by 4 bases, with 11 bases between the two germline ends. CDR3: CASSPPAWGPDTQYF. The CDR3 DNA sequence: TGTGCCAGCTCACCACCGGCCTGGGGCCCAGATACGCAGTATTTT.

The chain combines TRBV29-1 with TRBJ2-4, with D possibly TRBD1 on 6 matching bases. Germline V gives CDR1 SQVTM, CDR2 ANQGSEA. Trimming removed 7 bases at V and 1 base at J, with 11 bases between. The CDR3 loop spans 13 amino acids. CDR3 sequence: CSGLDRAKNIQYF. CDR3 nucleotides: TGCAGCGGGTTAGACAGGGCCAAAAACATTCAGTACTTC.

The rearrangement joins TRBV9 to TRBJ2-7; a possible D gene is TRBD2 (8 bases). The V gene's germline CDR1 is SGDLS and CDR2 YYNGEE. The V and J ends lost 3 bases and 2 bases respectively, with 12 bases between them. The CDR3 runs 14 residues. CDR3 sequence reads: CASSAGGTAYEQYF. In DNA, the CDR3 is TGTGCCAGCAGCGCGGGAGGGACAGCCTACGAGCAGTACTTC.

The chain joins TRBV20-1 to TRBJ1-2; no clear D gene. The V end lost 5 bases, the J end lost 3 bases, and 7 bases lay between the germline ends. The CDR3 runs to 11 residues. Germline-derived CDR1 and CDR2 are DFQATT and SNEGSKA (reference sequence). The CDR3 DNA follows: TGCAGTGCTTCGAGGGACTATGGCTACACCTTC. It translates to CSASRDYGYTF.

The V call is TRBV21-1, the J call TRBJ2-7; TRBD1, the table's D call, lacks a check against the DNA. TRBV21-1 represents a pseudogene. The CDR3 sequence is 17 residues long. The CDR3 is CASSKVLGDRPTYEQYF. CDR3 in DNA: TGTGCCAGCAGCAAAGTATTAGGAGACAGACCTACCTACGAGCAGTACTTC.